This T cell receptor beta chain originates from a study of OX40 agonist ivuxolimab in advanced cancers. Germline CDR1 reads MNHNS; CDR2 reads SASEGT. The length of the CDR3 is 14 residues. Germline trimming cut 4 bases from V and 3 bases from J; bases unmatched to any gene: 6. Profiling relied on immunoSEQ multiplex PCR, and the TCRdb table lists in-frame clones only, not all of them. Altogether about 64,000 clones are present, roughly 86% being singletons, with the ten largest covering over 7.5%. Material: CD4+ or CD8+ T cells sorted from blood, obtained in a trial of the OX40 agonist ivuxolimab. V gene TRBV6-1 combines with J gene TRBJ2-7; 7 nucleotides match TRBD1. This clonotype originated in an adult with an advanced solid tumor such as melanoma, head and neck, liver or kidney cancer. The chain's CDR3 is CASSVLDRDYEQYF. In DNA, the CDR3 is TGTGCCAGCAGTGTCCTCGACAGGGACTACGAGCAGTACTTC.